Ten or more counts support the clone carrying this T cell receptor (beta chain). Its matching antigen is unknown. The V segment lost 3 bases and the J segment 3 bases; nucleotides outside the gene matches: 1. Germline V lookup: CDR1 SGHRS, CDR2 YFSETQ. This CDR3 has 14 amino acids. Patients with uncontrolled infections, other autoimmune diseases, pregnancy or lactation were excluded. This specimen comes from a study of T cells in Graves' hyperthyroidism and ophthalmopathy. The source material, RNA transcripts, was used to amplify TCR beta CDR3 regions. TCR CDR3 regions were first amplified by RT-PCR with HTBI primers. Each CDR3 protein gets one entry after TCRdb re-called the multiplex PCR reads with MiXCR. The data show roughly 750,000 distinct CDR3 sequences, roughly 15% seen once. The study, taken as a whole, reports: Most thyroid clonotypes expanded above 0.001 were also detected in blood. Before onset, ophthalmopathy was predicted by the model a median approximately 6.5 months earlier.

This sequence originates from a man between 18 and 29 years old with Graves' hyperthyroidism. J is TRBJ1-1 and V is TRBV5-1; 11 bases align to TRBD1. The sample was blood. DNA for the CDR3: TGCGCCAGCAGCTGGGACAGGGGGGACACTGAAGCTTTCTTT. Translating it yields CASSWDRGDTEAFF. Together with reference TRBV5-1 and TRBJ1-1, the CDR3 gives the full variable domain: KAGVTQTPRYLIKTRGQQVTLSCSPISGHRSVSWYQQTPGQGLQFLFEYFSETQRNKGNFPGRFSGRQFSNSRSEMNVSTLELGDSALYLCASSWDRGDTEAFFGQGTRLTVV.